These 13 T cell receptor beta chains share one sample of origin, sequenced in a study of blood T cell repertoires in COVID-19 (dated by TCRdb to the early 2020s). The library came from the immunoSEQ multiplex PCR assay. TCRdb obtained this table from immuneACCESS and retained in-frame rearrangements with V and J assigned. These tables miss some clones; where compared with another copy, unresolved V genes account for less than half of the shortfall, and the remainder is unexplained. Across this sample there are about 440,000 clones, with around nine tenths seen only once. The top ten clonotypes cover almost 2% of the sample. Specimen: PBMCs or T cells enriched from blood (not recorded which). These receptors came from a woman aged 18-29 years with acute COVID-19.

The chain uses TRBV29-1 and TRBJ1-2; TRBD1 agrees at 7 bases. V gave up 6 bases and J gave up 5 bases; unmatched junction bases: 18. The CDR3 length is 16 residues. Germline V gives CDR1 SQVTM, CDR2 ANQGSEA. The CDR3 region has the DNA TGCAGCGTAACAACCAGATCTCGACAGGGCCGGTATGGCTACACCTTC. Amino acids: CSVTTRSRQGRYGYTF.

The rearrangement joins TRBV7-6 to TRBJ1-3; 8 bases are a match to TRBD1. This CDR3 is built from 16 residues. Germline V lookup: CDR1 SGHVS, CDR2 FNYEAQ. The V and J ends lost 7 bases and 3 bases, in that order; junction bases with no gene match: 11. The CDR3 sequence: CASTTGTGSYGNTIYF. CDR3 nucleotides: TGTGCCAGCACTACCGGGACAGGATCATATGGAAACACCATATATTTT.

This clone came up a few times. The chain links TRBV11-2 to TRBJ1-6, with TRBD1 matching 8 bases. Germline V lookup: CDR1 SGHAT, CDR2 FQNNGV. With V trimmed by 5 bases and J by 1 base, 4 bases remained unmatched. CDR3 length: 16 amino acids. The CDR3 spells CASSQTGDSYNSPLHF. CDR3 DNA: TGTGCCAGCAGCCAGACAGGGGATTCCTATAATTCACCCCTCCACTTT. Filled out from reference TRBV11-2 and TRBJ1-6, the complete variable domain reads EAGVAQSPRYKIIEKRQSVAFWCNPISGHATLYWYQQILGQGPKLLIQFQNNGVVDDSQLPKDRFSAERLKGVDSTLKIQPAKLEDSAVYLCASSQTGDSYNSPLHFGNGTRLTVT.

This chain uses TRBV9 with TRBJ1-5; perhaps TRBD1 as D (5 bases). The germline V gene has CDR1 SGDLS and CDR2 YYNGEE. V lost 0 bases, J lost 2 bases, and 9 bases lay in between. The CDR3 totals 15 residues. The chain's CDR3 is CASSVEEGGNQPQHF. The CDR3 bases are TGTGCCAGCAGCGTAGAGGAAGGGGGCAATCAGCCCCAGCATTTT.

This rearrangement joins TRBV20-1 to TRBJ1-2; D unclear. Germline assignment: CDR1 DFQATT and CDR2 SNEGSKA (reference sequence). V gave up 3 bases and J gave up 5 bases, with 10 bases separating them. The CDR3 loop spans 12 amino acids. The CDR3 nucleotides read TGCAGTGCTAGTGACGGGTATTATGGCTACACCTTC. It codes for CSASDGYYGYTF.

The J gene is TRBJ2-3, the V gene TRBV10-3, with 8 bases fitting TRBD2. Trimming at V came to 2 bases and at J to 0 bases, leaving 4 bases not matched to a gene. Germline V gene data show CDR1 as ENHRY and CDR2 as SYGVKD. This CDR3 spans 16 amino acids. The CDR3: CAISENGLASTDTQYF. The CDR3, as DNA: TGTGCCATCAGTGAGAACGGACTAGCCAGCACAGATACGCAGTATTTT.

The chain joins TRBV7-2 to TRBJ1-1; 12 positions agree with TRBD1. Unmatched junction bases numbered 10, after V lost 6 bases and J lost 5 bases. The CDR3 loop spans 16 amino acids. CDR1 is SGHTA and CDR2 is FQGNSA in the germline V gene. CDR3 DNA: TGTGCCAGCAGGAATCCGGGACAGGGGGCGAGGACTGAAGCTTTCTTT. Its protein is CASRNPGQGARTEAFF.

The chain employs TRBV7-2 and TRBJ1-4; 8 bases match TRBD1. J was trimmed by 5 bases and V by 6 bases; bases with no gene match: 5. The CDR3 sequence is 14 residues long. CDR1 and CDR2 (germline): SGHTA, FQGNSA. The CDR3 loop is CASSRDRTNEKLFF. Written as DNA, the CDR3 is TGTGCCAGCAGTCGGGACAGGACGAATGAAAAACTGTTTTTT.

The gene calls are TRBV28 and TRBJ2-1; 7 positions agree with TRBD2. CDR1 is MDHEN, CDR2 SYDVKM, per germline. V shed 4 bases, J shed 10 bases, and the junction held 7 bases outside the gene matches. The CDR3 extends over 13 amino acids. CDR3 sequence reads: CASSSILAIEQFF. In DNA form, the CDR3 reads TGTGCCAGCAGTTCCATACTAGCGATCGAGCAGTTCTTC.

The chain has TRBV4-3 and TRBJ1-4, with D maybe TRBD1 (6 bases). This CDR3 contains 15 residues. Germline V gene data show CDR1 as LGHNA and CDR2 as YSLEER. Trimming shortened V by 0 bases and J by 8 bases, and 13 bases separated the two germline ends. For the CDR3, the DNA is TGCGCCAGCAGCCAAGAGGGGGGGGCGAGGGAAAAACTGTTTTTT. Translation gives CASSQEGGAREKLFF.

The rearrangement uses TRBV24-1 and TRBJ1-2; TRBD1 is a possible D gene (6 bases). Germline CDR1 and CDR2: KGHDR and SFDVKD. This CDR3 has 18 amino acids. V lost 4 bases to trimming and J lost 2 bases, with 22 bases between them. CDR3 region: CATSDQPSADSINYGYTF. The CDR3 nucleotides read TGTGCCACCAGTGACCAACCCTCTGCGGACAGTATCAACTATGGCTACACCTTC.

This rearrangement joins TRBV18 to TRBJ1-3, with 7 bases identical to TRBD1. Germline V gene lookup returns CDR1 KGHSH and CDR2 LQKENI. The CDR3 has 15 residues. With 3 bases clipped from V and 2 bases from J, the junction kept 4 bases outside the gene matches. The CDR3: CASSPSGTAGNTIYF. The DNA for the CDR3 is TGTGCCAGCTCACCTTCCGGGACAGCTGGAAACACCATATATTTT.

This chain joins TRBV7-6 and TRBJ1-1, with a possible D match to TRBD1 (5 bases). Germline CDR1 is SGHVS and CDR2 is FNYEAQ. The V and J ends lost 5 bases and 1 base respectively, with 23 bases between them. CDR3 length: 18 amino acids. The CDR3 DNA reads TGTGCCAGCAGCCCTCGATTCGGACACGCGACGACGAACACTGAAGCTTTCTTT. Amino acid sequence: CASSPRFGHATTNTEAFF.